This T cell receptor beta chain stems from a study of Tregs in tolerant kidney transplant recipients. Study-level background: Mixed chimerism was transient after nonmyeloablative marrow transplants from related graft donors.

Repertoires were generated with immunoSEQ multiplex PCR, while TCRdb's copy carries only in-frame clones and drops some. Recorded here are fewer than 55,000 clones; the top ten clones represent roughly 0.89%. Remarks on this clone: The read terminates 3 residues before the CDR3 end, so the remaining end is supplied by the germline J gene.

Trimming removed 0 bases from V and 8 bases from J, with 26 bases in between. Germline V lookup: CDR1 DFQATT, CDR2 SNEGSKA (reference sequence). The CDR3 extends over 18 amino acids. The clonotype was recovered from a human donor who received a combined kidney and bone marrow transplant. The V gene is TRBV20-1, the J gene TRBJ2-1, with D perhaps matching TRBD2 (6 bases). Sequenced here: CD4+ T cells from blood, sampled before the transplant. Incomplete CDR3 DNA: TGCAGTGCTAGAGATTTTGGGCTAGCGAACCACCCTGGGGATGAG. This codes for CSARDFGLANHPGDE. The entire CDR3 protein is CSARDFGLANHPGDEQFF.